The entry below gives a single T cell receptor beta chain sequence along with its context. This CDR3 is 17 amino acids long. The entry originates in a study of read filtering for tumor transcriptome and immune sequencing. Study context: Transcriptome libraries were built from DNase-treated RNA.

Molecular barcoded adaptors covering alpha/delta and beta/gamma chains were used on approximately 400 ng RNA. TCRdb independently ran MiXCR on the reads; one entry per CDR3 protein. The sample contains about 5,200 distinct CDR3 sequences, 20% of which appear only once. Material for sequencing was a population of CD138-negative cells sorted from bone marrow. V usage is TRBV21-1 and J usage is TRBJ2-2; TRBD1, the table's D call, was not compared with the DNA. TRBV21-1 is reported as a pseudogene. The receptor's source is a donor at least 40 years old with multiple myeloma. The CDR3 protein is CASSKPPGPANTGELFF. CDR3 coding DNA: TGTGCCAGCAGCAAACCTCCCGGGCCCGCGAACACCGGGGAGCTGTTTTTT.